The present entry profiles one TCR beta chain with its context. Its antigen is not identified. This record belongs to a study of T-cell memory formation after mild COVID-19. Overall study results and limits: The CD4+ clones that contracted clustered mainly within CM and EM, and the CD8+ clones concentrated in EMRA.

TCRdb re-derived calls from the 5' RACE reads in MiXCR, one entry per CDR3 protein. Seen here are fewer than 150,000 distinct CDR3 sequences, more than 13% observed once, and the top ten hold under 30%. The clonotype was recovered from an adult woman who had mild COVID-19 (a few samples of this study predate the infection). Cell type and time point are not known. Sequencing was performed on PBMCs or a T cell subset sorted from them (not recorded which).

The CDR3 here is CASSQEVGLAGYEQYF. CDR3 DNA: TGTGCCAGCAGCCAGGAGGTGGGACTAGCGGGCTACGAGCAGTACTTC. V and J are TRBV7-8 and TRBJ2-7, with 12 bases fitting TRBD2. The germline CDR1 and CDR2 sequences are SGHVS and FQNEAQ. The CDR3 length is 16 residues. Trimming removed 5 bases from V and 3 bases from J; junction bases left unmatched: 8.